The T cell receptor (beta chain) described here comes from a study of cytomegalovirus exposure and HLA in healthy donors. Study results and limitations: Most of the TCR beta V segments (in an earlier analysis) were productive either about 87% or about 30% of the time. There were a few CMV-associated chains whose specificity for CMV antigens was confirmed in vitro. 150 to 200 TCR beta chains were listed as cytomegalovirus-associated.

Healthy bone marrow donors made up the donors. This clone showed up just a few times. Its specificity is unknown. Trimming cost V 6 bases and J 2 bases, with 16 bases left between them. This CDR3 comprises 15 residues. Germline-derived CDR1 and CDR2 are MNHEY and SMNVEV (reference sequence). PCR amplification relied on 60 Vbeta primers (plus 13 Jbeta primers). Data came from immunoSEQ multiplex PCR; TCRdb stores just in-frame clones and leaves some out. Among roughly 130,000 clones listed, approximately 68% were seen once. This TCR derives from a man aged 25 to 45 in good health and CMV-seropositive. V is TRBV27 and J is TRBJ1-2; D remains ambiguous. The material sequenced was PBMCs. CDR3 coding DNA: TGTGCCAGCAGAGAGAGAGTAACTTTAAACTATGGCTACACCTTC. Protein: CASRERVTLNYGYTF.